This TCR beta chain was captured in a study of cytomegalovirus exposure and HLA in healthy donors. The wider study: An earlier analysis found some 100 million unique TCR beta sequences from 150 million to 200 million T cells.

A few counts support this clone. Its antigen is as yet unknown. Study results and limitations: Some V segments could not be told apart, so they were left out, TRBV6-2 and TRBV6-3 among them. About 87% or about 30% of the time was how often most TCR beta V segments were productive, according to an earlier analysis.

Amplification used 60 Vbeta primers and 13 Jbeta primers. TCRdb's table, derived via immunoSEQ multiplex PCR, lists solely in-frame clones and lacks some. The sample lists about 180,000 clones, approximately 73% occurring once. At the time of sampling, donors were nominally healthy, though unrecorded immune exposures were likely. CDR1 is MNHNY and CDR2 is SVGAGI in the germline V gene (reference sequence). CDR3 size: 13 residues. The V gene lost 4 bases and the J gene lost 7 bases, with 13 bases spanning the gap. The rearrangement links TRBV6-6 to TRBJ1-2, with D unclear. The clonotype was recovered from a woman aged 25 to 39 in good health and CMV-seropositive. The sample taken for sequencing was PBMCs. The chain's CDR3 is CASSLREGPGYTF. CDR3 DNA: TGTGCCAGCAGTTTGCGGGAGGGCCCTGGCTACACCTTC.